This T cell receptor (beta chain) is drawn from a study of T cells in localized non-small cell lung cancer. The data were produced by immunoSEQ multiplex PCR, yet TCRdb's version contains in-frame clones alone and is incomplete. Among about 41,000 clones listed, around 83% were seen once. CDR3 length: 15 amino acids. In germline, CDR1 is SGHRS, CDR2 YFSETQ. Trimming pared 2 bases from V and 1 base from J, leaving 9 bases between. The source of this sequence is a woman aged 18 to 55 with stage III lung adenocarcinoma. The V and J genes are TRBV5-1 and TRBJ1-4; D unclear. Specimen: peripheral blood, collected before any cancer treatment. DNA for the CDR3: TGCGCCAGCAGCTTAAGGATCGGAACTAATGAAAAACTGTTTTTT. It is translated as CASSLRIGTNEKLFF.